A selection of T cell receptor beta chains follows, all from one sample in a study of cytomegalovirus exposure and HLA in healthy donors. The table came from immunoSEQ multiplex PCR; TCRdb's copy has only in-frame clones and leaves some out. Here the sample spans 110,000 to 150,000 clones, 77% being singletons. What was sequenced was PBMCs. The receptors stem from a female donor in good health and CMV-seronegative. The CDR3 runs from the conserved cysteine through the conserved F or W. A D gene is named only where the DNA matches it firmly. Rows give clone size only sometimes, using once, few, many, or a class for an expanded clone.

cdr3_nt cdr3_aa v_call clone_size d_call cdr3_length j_call
TGTGCCAGCAGTTACCAGGGGTTGTATAGCAATCAGCCCCAGCATTTT CASSYQGLYSNQPQHF TRBV6-5 few . 16 TRBJ1-5
TGTGCCAGCAGTTTATCGGGACAGGGTAGCACAGATACGCAGTATTTT CASSLSGQGSTDTQYF TRBV27 . TRBD1 16 TRBJ2-3
TGTGCCAGCAGCCGTCTAGGGGAACCCCAGCATTTT CASSRLGEPQHF TRBV11-2 . . 12 TRBJ1-5
TGTGCCTGCAAAGAGGGGGCCAGGAACGAGCAGTACTTC CACKEGARNEQYF TRBV30 once TRBD1 13 TRBJ2-7
TGTGCCAGCAGTCCTCTCCCCAGGGGGGCTATGGATACGCAGTATTTT CASSPLPRGAMDTQYF TRBV6-4 once . 16 TRBJ2-3
TGTGCCAGCAGTTCGCGGCAGGGCGGCTACACCTTC CASSSRQGGYTF TRBV6-1 . . 12 TRBJ1-2
TGCGCCAGCAGCTTCGTCGGGGTCATGAACACTGAAGCTTTCTTT CASSFVGVMNTEAFF TRBV5-1 . . 15 TRBJ1-1
TGTGCCAGCTCACCAAGACTAGCGGGGGGGACAGATACGCAGTATTTT CASSPRLAGGTDTQYF TRBV18 . TRBD2 16 TRBJ2-3
TGTGCCAGCAGCGTAGTTGAGGGGAACACCGGGGAGCTGTTTTTT CASSVVEGNTGELFF TRBV9 . . 15 TRBJ2-2
TGTGCCAGTATCCCGACAGAAATGGGACTAGCTTACAATGAGCAGTTCTTC CASIPTEMGLAYNEQFF TRBV28 . TRBD2 17 TRBJ2-1